What follows are 2 T cell receptor beta chains derived from one specimen sequenced in a study of blood T cell repertoires in COVID-19. Sequenced by immunoSEQ multiplex PCR; TCRdb stores in-frame clones only, minus some. The sample consists of 100,000 to 150,000 clones, about 84% of them appearing once. The material sequenced was peripheral blood. These receptors came from a man between 60 and 75 years old with acute or convalescent COVID-19.

This chain uses TRBV4-2 with TRBJ2-1, with 9 bases fitting TRBD2. The CDR3 runs to 17 residues. Germline loops: CDR1 LGHNA, CDR2 YNFKEQ. V shed 0 bases and J 0 bases; nucleotides not matched to a gene: 3. The CDR3 sequence is CASSQEGSGSSYNEQFF. As DNA, the CDR3 is TGTGCCAGCAGCCAAGAAGGTAGCGGGAGCTCCTACAATGAGCAGTTCTTC.

V is TRBV18 and J is TRBJ2-3, with D tentatively TRBD2 (5 bases). This CDR3 has 14 amino acids. Germline V gives CDR1 KGHSH, CDR2 LQKENI. Trimming took 0 bases from V and 4 from J, leaving 8 bases between them. Here the CDR3 reads CASSPPGSPDTQYF. For the CDR3, the DNA is TGTGCCAGCTCACCACCGGGGAGTCCAGATACGCAGTATTTT.